This TCR beta chain came from a study of blood T cell repertoires in COVID-19. Assay: immunoSEQ multiplex PCR; the TCRdb copy retains only in-frame clones and omits some. The sample holds about 130,000 clones; 86% are singletons and the top ten take approximately 4.3%. The ends lost 4 bases at V and 5 bases at J; junction bases unmatched: 9. The CDR3 extends over 15 amino acids. CDR1 is SGHRS and CDR2 is YFSETQ in the germline V gene. This clone has a handful of counts. V and J are TRBV5-1 and TRBJ2-7; TRBD1 aligns across 10 bases. Sequencing input: PBMCs or T cells enriched from blood (not recorded which). The sequence came from a man in his forties or fifties who had recovered from COVID-19. The CDR3 DNA sequence: TGCGCCAGCAGCCCTGGGACAGGGGCTGGCGACGAGCAGTACTTC. This translates into CASSPGTGAGDEQYF.